These 21 T cell receptor beta chains came from one sample sequenced in a study of CD8 T cells in Susac syndrome. Random hexamers were used to reverse transcribe about 0.45 to 1 ug of RNA. TCRdb passed the immunoSEQ multiplex PCR reads through MiXCR, listing each CDR3 protein once. The top ten hold 0.3% of the sample, which has some 97,000 distinct CDR3 sequences, 95% seen once. The source material was CD8+ T cells from PBMCs. The source is a human donor with Susac syndrome.

The chain uses TRBV13 and TRBJ2-1; 7 bases are shared with TRBD2. With 5 bases clipped from V and 5 bases from J, the junction kept 6 bases outside the gene matches. The germline gives CDR1 PRHDT, CDR2 FYEKMQ (reference sequence). This CDR3 has 14 amino acids. The CDR3 DNA reads as TGTGCCAGCAGCCCCGGACTAGACGACAATGAGCAGTTCTTC. Encoded protein: CASSPGLDDNEQFF.

Worth noting for this clonotype: One end of the junction fails to match germline, which may point to a read error. V usage is TRBV29-1 and J usage is TRBJ2-7, with unresolved D. The V gene's germline CDR1 is SQVTM and CDR2 ANQGSEA. The CDR3 is 9 residues long. The CDR3 coding sequence is TGCAGCGTTGATAGTCCGCCGATCTTC. Translating it yields CSVDSPPIF.

The CDR3 DNA reads as TGTGCCAGCAGCGCCAGTGGTTGGGGGGACACTGAAGCTTTCTTT. The encoded protein is CASSASGWGDTEAFF. V is TRBV9 and J is TRBJ1-1; a weak D match, TRBD1 (5 bases). V lost 3 bases and J lost 3, with 15 bases in between. The V gene's germline CDR1 is SGDLS and CDR2 YYNGEE. CDR3 length: 15 amino acids.

This sequence joins TRBV19 and TRBJ1-1; D unclear. V was trimmed by 7 bases and J by 6 bases, leaving 9 bases between them. This CDR3 is built from 11 residues. In germline, CDR1 is LNHDA, CDR2 SQIVND (reference sequence). The CDR3: CASTSYAEAFF. For the CDR3, the DNA is TGTGCCAGTACCTCGTACGCTGAAGCTTTCTTT.

This clonotype was recorded once. The rearrangement uses TRBV29-1 and TRBJ2-7; 12 positions match TRBD1. The CDR3 has 15 amino acids. The ends lost 6 bases at V and 5 bases at J; junction bases unmatched: 11. CDR1 SQVTM and CDR2 ANQGSEA come from the germline V gene. CDR3 in amino acids: CSVETPGQGANEQYF. The CDR3 DNA sequence: TGCAGCGTGGAAACCCCGGGACAGGGGGCTAACGAGCAGTACTTC.

Note on this clonotype: Compared with germline, one end of the junction differs, possibly owing to a read error. V is TRBV20-1 and J is TRBJ2-5; no clear D. Germline V gene lookup returns CDR1 DFQATT and CDR2 SNEGSKA (reference sequence). This CDR3 has 11 residues. CDR3 protein: CSAREKETQYF. CDR3 bases: TGCAGTGCCAGAGAGAAAGAGACCCAGTACTTC.

V and J are TRBV2 and TRBJ2-7, with TRBD2 matching 13 bases. In germline, CDR1 is SNHLY, CDR2 FYNNEI. The CDR3 has 14 residues. J gave up 8 bases and V 6 bases, and 7 bases lay outside the gene matches. As DNA, the CDR3 is TGTGCCAGCAGGGAAACTAGCGGGGGGGACAAGCAGTACTTC. The encoded protein is CASRETSGGDKQYF.

CDR3 in DNA: TGTGCCAGTAGTATACAGCGGGACCACACCGGGGAGCTGTTTTTT. This gives the protein CASSIQRDHTGELFF. The V call is TRBV19, the J call TRBJ2-2; 7 positions agree with TRBD2. The CDR3 has 15 residues. CDR1 and CDR2 (germline): LNHDA, SQIVND (reference sequence). After removal of 2 bases from V and 3 bases from J, the junction contained 3 bases not matched to a gene.

This chain connects TRBV9 to TRBJ1-2, with 7 positions matching TRBD1. The CDR3 loop spans 15 amino acids. V was pared by 6 bases and J by 8 bases, with 16 bases of the junction left unmatched. Germline loops: CDR1 SGDLS, CDR2 YYNGEE. CDR3 protein: CASTLMEGASGGYTF. The CDR3 DNA reads as TGTGCCAGCACCTTGATGGAGGGGGCCTCGGGGGGCTACACCTTC.

The chain carries TRBV18 and TRBJ1-2; maybe TRBD1 (5 bases). This CDR3 has 15 residues. Germline CDR1 is KGHSH and CDR2 is LQKENI. Trimming shortened V by 3 bases and J by 5 bases, and 16 bases separated the two germline ends. The CDR3 coding sequence is TGTGCCAGCTCACCTGGTATTGGGGCTGAATATGGCTACACCTTC. This gives the protein CASSPGIGAEYGYTF.

The chain employs TRBV15 and TRBJ2-5, with 11 bases fitting TRBD2. The length of the CDR3 is 16 residues. Germline V CDR1 and CDR2: LNHNV, YYDKDF (reference sequence). With V trimmed by 0 bases and J by 4 bases, 4 bases remained unmatched. CDR3 bases: TGTGCCACCAGCAGAGATCGACTAGCGGGACGAGAGACCCAGTACTTC. Encoded protein: CATSRDRLAGRETQYF.

The J gene is TRBJ2-2, the V gene TRBV29-1, with TRBD2 matching over 10 bases. The CDR3 spans 15 residues. V lost 5 bases to trimming and J lost 0 bases; unmatched junction nucleotides: 3. Germline V gene lookup returns CDR1 SQVTM and CDR2 ANQGSEA. In DNA form, the CDR3 reads TGCAGCGTTTGGCTAGCGGGAGCGAACACCGGGGAGCTGTTTTTT. Residues: CSVWLAGANTGELFF.

The chain has TRBV6-6 and TRBJ1-4; 7 positions match TRBD1. CDR3 length equals 14 residues. With 5 bases clipped from V and 7 bases from J, the junction kept 7 bases outside the gene matches. Germline CDR1 MNHNY, CDR2 SVGAGI (reference sequence). CDR3 residues: CASSAQGEGEKLFF. The CDR3, as DNA: TGTGCCAGCAGTGCTCAGGGGGAAGGTGAAAAACTGTTTTTT.

This chain uses TRBV29-1 with TRBJ2-7; 7 nucleotides align to TRBD1. V dropped 6 bases and J dropped 0; count of bases not matched to a gene: 5. Germline V gene data show CDR1 as SQVTM and CDR2 as ANQGSEA. CDR3 length: 13 residues. CDR3 protein: CSVGQASSYEQYF. In DNA, the CDR3 is TGCAGCGTAGGACAGGCCAGCTCCTACGAGCAGTACTTC.

The chain has TRBV28 and TRBJ2-5; D is ambiguous. CDR1 and CDR2 from the germline V gene are MDHEN and SYDVKM. The CDR3 extends over 10 amino acids. V gave up 8 bases and J gave up 6 bases, with 7 bases separating them. CDR3 nucleotide sequence: TGTGCCAGCCGTGGGAAGACCCAGTACTTC. Its translation: CASRGKTQYF.

A few counts support this clonotype. This chain joins TRBV7-2 and TRBJ2-1; the D is unclear. This CDR3 contains 11 residues. V lost 2 bases to trimming and J lost 7 bases, with 3 bases between them. The V gene's germline CDR1 is SGHTA and CDR2 FQGNSA. This CDR3 reads CASSLTNEQFF. CDR3 DNA: TGTGCCAGCAGCTTAACTAATGAGCAGTTCTTC.

The rearrangement joins TRBV14 to TRBJ2-1, with 10 bases matching TRBD2. Trimming removed 0 bases from V and 6 bases from J; junction bases left unmatched: 8. Germline V CDR1 and CDR2: SGHDN, FVKESK. The CDR3 contains 17 residues. The CDR3 region has the DNA TGTGCCAGCAGCCAAGAATTGGGTCTAGCGGGAGTCAATGAGCAGTTCTTC. It yields the protein CASSQELGLAGVNEQFF.

The V and J genes are TRBV20-1 and TRBJ1-1; 11 bases are shared with TRBD1. CDR1 and CDR2 from the germline V gene are DFQATT and SNEGSKA (reference sequence). This CDR3 spans 15 amino acids. The ends lost 0 bases at V and 4 bases at J; junction bases unmatched: 4. CDR3 nucleotide sequence: TGCAGTGCTAGAGATGGGGGGACAGGGGGCACTGAAGCTTTCTTT. This gives the protein CSARDGGTGGTEAFF.

The gene calls are TRBV15 and TRBJ2-7; tentatively, D is TRBD1 or TRBD2 (5 bases each). Trimming removed 1 base at V and 6 bases at J, with 10 bases between. Germline V CDR1 and CDR2: LNHNV, YYDKDF (reference sequence). The CDR3 sequence is 13 residues long. CDR3 protein: CATSRVGTSEQYF. As DNA, the CDR3 is TGTGCCACCAGCAGAGTGGGGACCTCCGAGCAGTACTTC.

The chain is built from TRBV5-1 and TRBJ1-1; possible D gene TRBD1, 5 bases. Trimming pared 8 bases from V and 0 bases from J, leaving 14 bases between. Germline lookup yields CDR1 SGHRS and CDR2 YFSETQ. This CDR3 has 14 residues. Here the CDR3 reads CASGTGTVNTEAFF. The CDR3 DNA is TGCGCCAGTGGTACCGGGACGGTGAACACTGAAGCTTTCTTT.

The chain recombines TRBV13 with TRBJ1-6; D remains ambiguous. The ends were cut back, 2 bases at V and 10 bases at J, with 15 bases in the middle. Per the germline V gene, CDR1 is PRHDT and CDR2 is FYEKMQ (reference sequence). The CDR3 is 15 amino acids. The CDR3 DNA is TGTGCCAGCAGCTTATATGGTAGGGTAGAGTCACCCCTCCACTTT. The encoded protein is CASSLYGRVESPLHF.